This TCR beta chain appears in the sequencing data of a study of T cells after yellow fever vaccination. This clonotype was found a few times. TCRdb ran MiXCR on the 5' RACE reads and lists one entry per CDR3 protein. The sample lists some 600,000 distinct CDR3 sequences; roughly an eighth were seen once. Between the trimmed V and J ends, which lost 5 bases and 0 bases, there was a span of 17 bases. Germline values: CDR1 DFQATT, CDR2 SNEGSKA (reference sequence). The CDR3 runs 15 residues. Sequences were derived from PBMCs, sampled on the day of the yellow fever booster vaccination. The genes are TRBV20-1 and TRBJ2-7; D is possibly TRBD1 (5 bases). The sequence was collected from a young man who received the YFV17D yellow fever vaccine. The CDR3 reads CSAQKGQTSSYEQYF. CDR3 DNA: TGCAGTGCTCAGAAGGGGCAGACGAGCTCCTACGAGCAGTACTTC.